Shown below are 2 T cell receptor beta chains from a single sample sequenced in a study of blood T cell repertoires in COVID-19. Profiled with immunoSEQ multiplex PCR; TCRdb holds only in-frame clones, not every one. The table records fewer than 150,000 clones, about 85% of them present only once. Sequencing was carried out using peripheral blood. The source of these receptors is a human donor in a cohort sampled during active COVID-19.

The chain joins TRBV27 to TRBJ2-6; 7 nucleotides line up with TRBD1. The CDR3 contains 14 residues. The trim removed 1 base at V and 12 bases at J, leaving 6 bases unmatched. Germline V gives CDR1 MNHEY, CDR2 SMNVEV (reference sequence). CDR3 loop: CASSLLGTASVLTF. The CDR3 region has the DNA TGTGCCAGCAGTTTATTGGGGACAGCATCCGTCCTGACTTTC.

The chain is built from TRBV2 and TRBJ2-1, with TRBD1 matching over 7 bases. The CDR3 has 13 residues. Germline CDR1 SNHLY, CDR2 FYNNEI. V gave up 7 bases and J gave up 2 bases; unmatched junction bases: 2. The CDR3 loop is CASKQGPYNEQFF. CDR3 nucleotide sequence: TGTGCCAGCAAACAGGGGCCCTACAATGAGCAGTTCTTC.